This is a list of T cell receptor beta chains from one sample in a study of CD8+ T cells in alopecia areata. TCRdb's copy holds only in-frame clones and misses some; the assay was immunoSEQ multiplex PCR. The data contain approximately 210,000 clones, roughly three fifths of them seen just once; the ten biggest clones take up roughly 3.3%. The specimen was CD4+ T cells sorted from blood, collected at week 4, from a patient treated with tofacitinib. The receptors originated from a human donor with alopecia areata. Each CDR3 is given with its conserved first and last residue. Fields, in order: CDR3 length, J gene, D gene, clone size, V gene, CDR3 protein, CDR3 DNA. The D gene is left open where the match is weak. Rows give clone size only sometimes, using once, few, many, or a class for an expanded clone.

len: 12; j_gene: TRBJ1-2; d_gene: NA; abundance: NA; v_gene: TRBV2; CDR3aa: CASRVTNYGYTF; CDR3nt: TGTGCCAGCAGGGTCACTAACTATGGCTACACCTTC
len: 12; j_gene: TRBJ1-2; d_gene: NA; abundance: NA; v_gene: TRBV2; CDR3aa: CASSLGLTGYTF; CDR3nt: TGTGCCAGCAGTCTGGGTTTAACTGGCTACACCTTC
len: 15; j_gene: TRBJ2-7; d_gene: TRBD2; abundance: once; v_gene: TRBV9; CDR3aa: CASSVSPGTSNEQYF; CDR3nt: TGTGCCAGCAGCGTTTCCCCCGGGACTAGCAACGAGCAGTACTTC
len: 13; j_gene: TRBJ1-2; d_gene: NA; abundance: NA; v_gene: TRBV5-1; CDR3aa: CASSLDAVAGYTF; CDR3nt: TGCGCCAGCAGCTTGGATGCAGTTGCTGGCTACACCTTC
len: 13; j_gene: TRBJ1-1; d_gene: NA; abundance: few; v_gene: TRBV5-1; CDR3aa: CASSRHLNTEAFF; CDR3nt: TGCGCCAGCAGCAGGCATTTGAACACTGAAGCTTTCTTT
len: 14; j_gene: TRBJ2-1; d_gene: NA; abundance: NA; v_gene: TRBV29-1; CDR3aa: CSVGRGGSYNEQFF; CDR3nt: TGCAGCGTCGGTAGGGGTGGGTCCTACAATGAGCAGTTCTTC
len: 14; j_gene: TRBJ2-5; d_gene: NA; abundance: once; v_gene: TRBV5-1; CDR3aa: CASSLVLAEETQYF; CDR3nt: TGCGCCAGCAGCTTGGTACTAGCCGAAGAGACCCAGTACTTC
len: 11; j_gene: TRBJ1-1; d_gene: TRBD1; abundance: NA; v_gene: TRBV30; CDR3aa: CAWRDRGPAFF; CDR3nt: TGTGCCTGGAGAGACAGGGGGCCAGCTTTCTTT
len: 13; j_gene: TRBJ2-5; d_gene: TRBD1; abundance: NA; v_gene: TRBV5-1; CDR3aa: CASSQQGAETQYF; CDR3nt: TGCGCCAGCAGCCAACAGGGGGCGGAGACCCAGTACTTC
len: 10; j_gene: TRBJ2-5; d_gene: NA; abundance: few; v_gene: TRBV29-1; CDR3aa: CSVPVETQYF; CDR3nt: TGCAGCGTTCCTGTGGAGACCCAGTACTTC
len: 13; j_gene: TRBJ2-5; d_gene: NA; abundance: NA; v_gene: TRBV23-1; CDR3aa: CASSQSQGETQYF; CDR3nt: TGCGCCAGCAGTCAATCCCAGGGGGAGACCCAGTACTTC
len: 15; j_gene: TRBJ2-1; d_gene: NA; abundance: NA; v_gene: TRBV30; CDR3aa: CAWSVPGDIYNEQFF; CDR3nt: TGTGCCTGGAGTGTACCAGGAGACATCTACAATGAGCAGTTCTTC
len: 15; j_gene: TRBJ2-3; d_gene: TRBD1; abundance: NA; v_gene: TRBV6-6; CDR3aa: CASSPRDRHTDTQYF; CDR3nt: TGTGCCAGCAGTCCTCGGGACAGACACACAGATACGCAGTATTTT
len: 11; j_gene: TRBJ1-2; d_gene: NA; abundance: NA; v_gene: TRBV30; CDR3aa: CAWSPLYGYTF; CDR3nt: TGTGCCTGGAGTCCACTCTATGGCTACACCTTC
len: 12; j_gene: TRBJ2-7; d_gene: TRBD1; abundance: NA; v_gene: TRBV29-1; CDR3aa: CSVGQGRDEQYF; CDR3nt: TGCAGCGTGGGACAGGGGAGGGACGAGCAGTACTTC
len: 11; j_gene: TRBJ1-1; d_gene: NA; abundance: NA; v_gene: TRBV29-1; CDR3aa: CSVHEGAEAFF; CDR3nt: TGCAGCGTTCACGAGGGCGCTGAAGCTTTCTTT
len: 15; j_gene: TRBJ2-5; d_gene: NA; abundance: NA; v_gene: TRBV9; CDR3aa: CASSVRTGHQETQYF; CDR3nt: TGTGCCAGCAGCGTACGGACGGGCCACCAAGAGACCCAGTACTTC